The source of this TCR beta chain is a study of cytomegalovirus exposure and HLA in healthy donors. Study observations and caveats: The tendency of first-cohort TCR clusters to co-occur in the 95 to 150 validation repertoires was the finding of a later analysis. Researchers catalogued roughly 170 TCR beta chains as cytomegalovirus-associated. Rarity characterized most TCR sequences, yet some public TCRs appeared in many donors.

TCRdb's copy holds only in-frame clones and misses some; the assay was immunoSEQ multiplex PCR. The table records 120,000 or so clones, 88% of them present only once. Looked up from germline, CDR1 is KGHSH and CDR2 is LQKENI. CDR3 length: 13 residues. V was pared by 2 bases and J by 0 bases, with 5 bases between. As concerns this clone: Its antigen remains unknown. Other DNA sequences of this sample code for an identical CDR3.

The rearrangement joins TRBV18 to TRBJ2-7; D gene unclear. This TCR came from a woman in her 30s in good health and CMV-seropositive. The sequenced material came from PBMCs. The CDR3 reads CASSPESSYEQYF. CDR3 DNA: TGTGCCAGCTCACCAGAGAGCTCCTACGAGCAGTACTTC. Variable domain in full (rest from reference TRBV18 and TRBJ2-7): NAGVMQNPRHLVRRRGQEARLRCSPMKGHSHVYWYRQLPEEGLKFMVYLQKENIIDESGMPKERFSAEFPKEGPSILRIQQVVRGDSAAYFCASSPESSYEQYFGPGTRLTVT.